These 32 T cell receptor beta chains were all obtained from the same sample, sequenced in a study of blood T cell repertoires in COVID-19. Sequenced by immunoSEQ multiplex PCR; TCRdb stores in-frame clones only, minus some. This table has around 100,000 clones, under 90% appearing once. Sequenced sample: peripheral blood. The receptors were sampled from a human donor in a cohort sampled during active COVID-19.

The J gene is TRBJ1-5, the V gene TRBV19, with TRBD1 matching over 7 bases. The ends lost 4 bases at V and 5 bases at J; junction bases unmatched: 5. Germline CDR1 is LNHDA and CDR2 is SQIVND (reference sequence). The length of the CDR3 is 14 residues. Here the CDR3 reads CASSRRQGDQPQHF. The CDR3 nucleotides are TGTGCCAGTAGTAGGCGGCAGGGGGATCAGCCCCAGCATTTT.

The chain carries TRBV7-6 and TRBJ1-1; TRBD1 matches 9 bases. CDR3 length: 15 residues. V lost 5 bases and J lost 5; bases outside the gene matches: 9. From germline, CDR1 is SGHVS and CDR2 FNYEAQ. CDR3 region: CASSQTQGARTEAFF. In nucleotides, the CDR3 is TGTGCCAGCAGCCAGACACAGGGGGCGCGTACTGAAGCTTTCTTT.

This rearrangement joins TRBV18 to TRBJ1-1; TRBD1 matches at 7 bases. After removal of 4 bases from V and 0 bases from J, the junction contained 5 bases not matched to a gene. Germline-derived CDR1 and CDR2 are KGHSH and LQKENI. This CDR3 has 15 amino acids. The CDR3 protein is CASSRETGMNTEAFF. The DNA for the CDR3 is TGTGCCAGCTCACGGGAGACAGGGATGAACACTGAAGCTTTCTTT.

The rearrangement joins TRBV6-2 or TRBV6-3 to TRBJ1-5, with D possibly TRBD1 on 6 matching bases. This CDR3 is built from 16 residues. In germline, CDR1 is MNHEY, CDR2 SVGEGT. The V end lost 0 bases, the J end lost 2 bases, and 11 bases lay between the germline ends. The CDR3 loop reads CASSYSRGGGNQPQHF. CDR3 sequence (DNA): TGTGCCAGCAGTTACTCCAGGGGCGGCGGCAATCAGCCCCAGCATTTT.

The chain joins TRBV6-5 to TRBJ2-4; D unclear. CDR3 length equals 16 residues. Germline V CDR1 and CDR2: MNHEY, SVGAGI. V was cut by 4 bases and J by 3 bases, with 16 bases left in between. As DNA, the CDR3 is TGTGCCAGCAGTTGGGTTGCGGCGGATGGCAAAAACATTCAGTACTTC. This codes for CASSWVAADGKNIQYF.

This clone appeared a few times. CDR3 sequence: CASSLNSLSSGANVLTF. The CDR3 region has the DNA TGTGCCAGCAGCTTAAATAGCCTAAGCTCTGGGGCCAACGTCCTGACTTTC. This chain uses TRBV7-2 with TRBJ2-6, with no clear D. The V end lost 2 bases, the J end lost 0 bases, and 11 bases lay between the germline ends. Germline CDR1 SGHTA, CDR2 FQGNSA. The CDR3 has 17 residues. Full variable domain (outside the CDR3, taken from reference TRBV7-2 and TRBJ2-6): GAGVSQSPSNKVTEKGKDVELRCDPISGHTALYWYRQSLGQGLEFLIYFQGNSAPDKSGLPSDRFSAERTGGSVSTLTIQRTQQEDSAVYLCASSLNSLSSGANVLTFGAGSRLTVL.

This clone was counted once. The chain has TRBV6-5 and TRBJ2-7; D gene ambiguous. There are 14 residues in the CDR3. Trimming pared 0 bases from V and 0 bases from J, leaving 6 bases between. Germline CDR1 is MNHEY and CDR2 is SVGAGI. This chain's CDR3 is CASSYSPGSYEQYF. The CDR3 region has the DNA TGTGCCAGCAGTTACTCGCCCGGCTCCTACGAGCAGTACTTC.

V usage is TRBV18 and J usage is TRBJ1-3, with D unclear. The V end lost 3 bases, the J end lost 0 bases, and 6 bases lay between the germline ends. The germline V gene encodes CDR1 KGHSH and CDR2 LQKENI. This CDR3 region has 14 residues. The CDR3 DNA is TGTGCCAGCTCACCGGCTTACTCTGGAAACACCATATATTTT. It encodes CASSPAYSGNTIYF.

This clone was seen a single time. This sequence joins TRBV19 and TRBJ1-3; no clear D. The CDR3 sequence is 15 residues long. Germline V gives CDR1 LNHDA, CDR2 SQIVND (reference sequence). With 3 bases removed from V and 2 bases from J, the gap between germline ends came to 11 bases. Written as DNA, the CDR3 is TGTGCCAGTAGTATGGGCGGACTCGCTGGAAACACCATATATTTT. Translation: CASSMGGLAGNTIYF.

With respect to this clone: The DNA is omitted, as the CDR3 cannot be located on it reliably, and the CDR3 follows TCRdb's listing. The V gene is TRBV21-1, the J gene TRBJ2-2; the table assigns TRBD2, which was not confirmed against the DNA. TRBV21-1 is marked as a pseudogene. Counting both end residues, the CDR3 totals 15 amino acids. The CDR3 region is CASSWGSGTDGELFF.

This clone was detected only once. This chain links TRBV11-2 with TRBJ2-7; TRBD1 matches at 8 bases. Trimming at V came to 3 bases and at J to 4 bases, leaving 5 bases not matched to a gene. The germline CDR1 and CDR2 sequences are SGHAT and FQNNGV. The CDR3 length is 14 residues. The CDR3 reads CASSLGRGQYEQYF. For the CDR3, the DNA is TGTGCCAGCAGCTTGGGCAGGGGGCAATACGAGCAGTACTTC.

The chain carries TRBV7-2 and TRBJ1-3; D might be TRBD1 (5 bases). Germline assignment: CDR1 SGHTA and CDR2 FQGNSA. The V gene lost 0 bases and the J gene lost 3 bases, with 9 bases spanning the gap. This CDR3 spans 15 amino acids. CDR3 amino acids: CASSLAQAGGNTIYF. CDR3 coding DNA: TGTGCCAGCAGCTTAGCACAGGCTGGTGGAAACACCATATATTTT.

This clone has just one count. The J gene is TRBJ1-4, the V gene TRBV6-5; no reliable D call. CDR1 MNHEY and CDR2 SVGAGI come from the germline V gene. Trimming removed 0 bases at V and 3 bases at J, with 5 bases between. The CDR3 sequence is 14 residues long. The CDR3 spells CASSYSNPNEKLFF. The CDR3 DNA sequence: TGTGCCAGCAGTTACTCCAATCCTAATGAAAAACTGTTTTTT.

CDR3: CASSLQGRRTEAFF. The CDR3 DNA follows: TGTGCCAGCAGTTTACAGGGGCGGCGAACTGAAGCTTTCTTT. J is TRBJ1-1 and V is TRBV2; 7 bases agree with TRBD1. CDR1 is SNHLY, CDR2 FYNNEI, per germline. V lost 5 bases to trimming and J lost 5 bases; unmatched junction nucleotides: 8. The CDR3 covers 14 residues. The full variable domain, in which reference TRBV2 and TRBJ1-1 provide the parts outside the CDR3, is EPEVTQTPSHQVTQMGQEVILRCVPISNHLYFYWYRQILGQKVEFLVSFYNNEISEKSEIFDDQFSVERPDGSNFTLKIRSTKLEDSAMYFCASSLQGRRTEAFFGQGTRLTVV.

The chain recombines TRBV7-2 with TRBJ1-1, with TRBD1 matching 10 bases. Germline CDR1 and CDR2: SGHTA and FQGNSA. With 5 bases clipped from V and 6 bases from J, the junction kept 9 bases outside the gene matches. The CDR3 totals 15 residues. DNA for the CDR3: TGTGCCAGCAGCCGCAGACAGGGGGCAGGGTCTGAAGCTTTCTTT. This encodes CASSRRQGAGSEAFF.

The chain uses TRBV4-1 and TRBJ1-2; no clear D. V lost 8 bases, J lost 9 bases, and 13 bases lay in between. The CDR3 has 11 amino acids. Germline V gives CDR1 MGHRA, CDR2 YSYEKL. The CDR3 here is CASARGQSYTF. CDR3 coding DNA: TGCGCCAGCGCCCGGGGTCAAAGCTACACCTTC.

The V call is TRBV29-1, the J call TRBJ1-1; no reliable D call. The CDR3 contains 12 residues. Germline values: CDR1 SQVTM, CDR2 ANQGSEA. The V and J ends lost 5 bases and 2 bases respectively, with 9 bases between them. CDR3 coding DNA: TGCAGCGTTCCTCGCGGTAACACTGAAGCTTTCTTT. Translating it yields CSVPRGNTEAFF.

Here the CDR3 reads CSASSRGTGNTIYF. The DNA of the CDR3 is TGCAGTGCTAGTTCCAGGGGAACTGGAAACACCATATATTTT. The chain links TRBV20-1 to TRBJ1-3; possible D gene TRBD1, 6 bases. Per the germline V gene, CDR1 is DFQATT and CDR2 is SNEGSKA (reference sequence). The V and J ends lost 3 bases and 2 bases respectively, with 11 bases between them. This CDR3 region has 14 residues.

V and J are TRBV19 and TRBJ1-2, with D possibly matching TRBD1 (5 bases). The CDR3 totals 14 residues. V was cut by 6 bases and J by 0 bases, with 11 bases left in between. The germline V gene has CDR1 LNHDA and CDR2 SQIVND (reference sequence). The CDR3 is CASRGAWANYGYTF. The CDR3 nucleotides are TGTGCCAGTAGAGGGGCGTGGGCTAACTATGGCTACACCTTC.

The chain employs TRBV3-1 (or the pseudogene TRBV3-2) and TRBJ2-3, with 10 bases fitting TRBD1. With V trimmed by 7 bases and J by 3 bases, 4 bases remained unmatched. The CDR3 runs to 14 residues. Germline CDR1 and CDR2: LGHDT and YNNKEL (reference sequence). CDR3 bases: TGTGCCAGCATCCCGGGACAGGGGACAGATACGCAGTATTTT. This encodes CASIPGQGTDTQYF.

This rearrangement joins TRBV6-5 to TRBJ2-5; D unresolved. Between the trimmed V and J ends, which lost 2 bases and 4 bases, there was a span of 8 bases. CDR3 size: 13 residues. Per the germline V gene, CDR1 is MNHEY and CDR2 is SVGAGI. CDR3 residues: CASSYRVTETQYF. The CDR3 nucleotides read TGTGCCAGCAGTTACCGGGTTACAGAGACCCAGTACTTC.

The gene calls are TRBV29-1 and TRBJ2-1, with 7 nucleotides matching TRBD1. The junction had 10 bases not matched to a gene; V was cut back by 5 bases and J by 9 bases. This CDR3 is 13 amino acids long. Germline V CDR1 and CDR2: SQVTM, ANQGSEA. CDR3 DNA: TGCAGCGTTTACATACAGGGGTCCGGTGAGCAGTTCTTC. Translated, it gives CSVYIQGSGEQFF.

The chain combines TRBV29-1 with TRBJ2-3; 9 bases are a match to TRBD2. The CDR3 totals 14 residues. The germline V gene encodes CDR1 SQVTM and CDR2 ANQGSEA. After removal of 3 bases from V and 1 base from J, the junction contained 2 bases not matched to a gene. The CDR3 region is CSVDWTSGTDTQYF. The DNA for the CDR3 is TGCAGCGTTGATTGGACTAGCGGCACAGATACGCAGTATTTT.

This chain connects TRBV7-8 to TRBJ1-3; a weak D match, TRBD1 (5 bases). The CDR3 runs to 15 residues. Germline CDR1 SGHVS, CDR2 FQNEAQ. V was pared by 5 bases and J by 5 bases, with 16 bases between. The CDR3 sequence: CASSVTRVPRNTIYF. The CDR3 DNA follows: TGTGCCAGCAGCGTCACCAGGGTCCCCCGAAACACCATATATTTT.

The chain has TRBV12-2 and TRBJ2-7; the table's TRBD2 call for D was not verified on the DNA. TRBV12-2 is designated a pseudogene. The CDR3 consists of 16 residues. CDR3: CASRLPVAGGDYEQYF. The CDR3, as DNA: TGTGCAAGTCGCTTACCGGTGGCCGGGGGGGACTACGAGCAGTACTTC.

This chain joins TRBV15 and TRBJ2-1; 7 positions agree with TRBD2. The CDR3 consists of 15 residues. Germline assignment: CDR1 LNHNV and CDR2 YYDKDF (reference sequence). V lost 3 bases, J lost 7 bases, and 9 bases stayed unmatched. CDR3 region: CATSRISGSLNEQFF. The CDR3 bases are TGTGCCACCAGCAGGATTAGCGGGTCGTTGAATGAGCAGTTCTTC.

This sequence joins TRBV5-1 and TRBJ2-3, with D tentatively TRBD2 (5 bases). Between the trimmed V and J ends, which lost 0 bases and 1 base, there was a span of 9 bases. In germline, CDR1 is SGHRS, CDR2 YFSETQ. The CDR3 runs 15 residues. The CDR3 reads CASSLVGSGTDTQYF. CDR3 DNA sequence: TGCGCCAGCAGCTTGGTGGGGAGCGGCACAGATACGCAGTATTTT.

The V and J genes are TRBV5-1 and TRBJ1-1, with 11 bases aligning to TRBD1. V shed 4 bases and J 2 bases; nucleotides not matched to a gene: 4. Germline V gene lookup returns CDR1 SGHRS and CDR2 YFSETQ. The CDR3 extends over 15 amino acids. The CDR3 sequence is CASSPRTGGNTEAFF. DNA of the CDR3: TGCGCCAGCAGCCCGAGGACAGGGGGCAACACTGAAGCTTTCTTT.

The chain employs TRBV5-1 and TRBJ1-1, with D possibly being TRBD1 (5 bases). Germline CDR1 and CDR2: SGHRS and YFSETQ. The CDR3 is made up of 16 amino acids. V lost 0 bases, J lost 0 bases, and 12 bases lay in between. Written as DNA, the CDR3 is TGCGCCAGCAGCTTGGCTGGGGGGAGTATGAACACTGAAGCTTTCTTT. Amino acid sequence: CASSLAGGSMNTEAFF.

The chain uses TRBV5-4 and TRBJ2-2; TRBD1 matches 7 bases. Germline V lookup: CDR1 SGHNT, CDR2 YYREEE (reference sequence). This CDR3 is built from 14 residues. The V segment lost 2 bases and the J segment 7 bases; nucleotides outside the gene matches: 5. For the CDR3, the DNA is TGTGCCAGCAGCTTAAGGGGGCCGGGCGGGGAGCTGTTTTTT. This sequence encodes CASSLRGPGGELFF.

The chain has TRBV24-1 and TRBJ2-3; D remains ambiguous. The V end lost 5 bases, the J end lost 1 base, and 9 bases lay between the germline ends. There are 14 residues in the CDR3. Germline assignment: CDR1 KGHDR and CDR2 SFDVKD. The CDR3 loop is CATSGGQGTDTQYF. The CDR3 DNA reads TGTGCCACCAGTGGTGGTCAGGGCACAGATACGCAGTATTTT.

CDR3 protein: CASRIQGAETQYF. CDR3 coding DNA: TGTGCCAGCAGGATACAGGGAGCGGAGACCCAGTACTTC. The chain recombines TRBV7-9 with TRBJ2-5, with a possible D match to TRBD1 (6 bases). Looked up from germline, CDR1 is SEHNR and CDR2 is FQNEAQ (reference sequence). Trimming stripped 6 bases from V and 5 bases from J, with 13 bases between. This CDR3 is 13 amino acids long.